The T cell receptor beta chain under discussion was sequenced for a study of blood T cell repertoires in COVID-19. The V gene lost 4 bases and the J gene lost 2 bases, with 11 bases spanning the gap. The CDR3 is 15 residues long. The germline CDR1 and CDR2 sequences are MNHEY and SMNVEV (reference sequence). Profiled with immunoSEQ multiplex PCR; TCRdb holds only in-frame clones, not every one. The sample lists roughly 380,000 clones; about 88% were seen once. The V call is TRBV27, the J call TRBJ2-2; D may be TRBD1 (6 bases). Sequenced sample: peripheral blood. The clonotype comes from a woman in her thirties or forties with COVID-19, enrolled during active disease. This chain's CDR3 is CASSWGPGNTGELFF. The CDR3 DNA sequence: TGTGCCAGCAGTTGGGGGCCTGGAAACACCGGGGAGCTGTTTTTT.